This TCR beta chain was retrieved from a study of CD8 T cells in Susac syndrome. CDR1 is LNHNV, CDR2 YYDKDF, per germline (reference sequence). This CDR3 region has 14 residues. Trimming pared 1 base from V and 5 bases from J, leaving 11 bases between. With random hexamers, roughly 0.45 to 1 ug RNA was reverse transcribed. An immunoSEQ multiplex PCR generated amplified TCR beta CDR3 products spanning 54 Vbeta and 13 Jbeta. TCRdb re-derived calls from the immunoSEQ multiplex PCR reads in MiXCR, one entry per CDR3 protein. This table holds approximately 120,000 distinct CDR3 sequences, around 94% found once. In this sample, this clonotype turned up a few times.

The source of this sequence is a human donor in good health. The chain combines TRBV15 with TRBJ2-5; D might be TRBD1 or TRBD2, each matching 5 bases. Material: CD4+ T cells from PBMCs. CDR3 sequence reads: CATSRGGTKETQYF. The CDR3 nucleotides are TGTGCCACCAGCAGAGGGGGGACGAAGGAGACCCAGTACTTC.